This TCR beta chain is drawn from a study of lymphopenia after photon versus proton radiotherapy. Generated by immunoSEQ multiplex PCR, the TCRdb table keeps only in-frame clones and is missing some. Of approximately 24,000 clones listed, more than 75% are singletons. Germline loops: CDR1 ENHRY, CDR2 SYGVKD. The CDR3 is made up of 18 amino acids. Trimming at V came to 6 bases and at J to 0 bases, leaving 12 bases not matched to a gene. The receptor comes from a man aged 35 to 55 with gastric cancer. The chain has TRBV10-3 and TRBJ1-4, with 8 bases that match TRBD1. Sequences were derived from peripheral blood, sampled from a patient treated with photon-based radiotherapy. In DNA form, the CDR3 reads TGTGCCATCAGGGGAGGAGGGACAGGCCTCTCAACTAATGAAAAACTGTTTTTT. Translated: CAIRGGGTGLSTNEKLFF.